This TCR beta chain was identified during a study of post-analysis software for immune sequencing data. Overall study results and limits: Five or six TRBV segments, TRBV5-6, TRBV5-1 and TRBV20-1 among them, were found more frequent in patients than controls.

This CDR3 region has 14 residues. After removal of 6 bases from V and 2 bases from J, the junction contained 4 bases not matched to a gene. Unique-molecular-identifier-tagged TCR beta cDNA libraries were used. TCRdb recomputed calls from the PCR reads with MiXCR, one row per CDR3 protein. The sample lists 650,000 to 850,000 distinct CDR3 sequences, around 53% occurring once. Of note for this clonotype: Its antigen is unidentified.

The rearrangement uses TRBV12-3 or TRBV12-4 and TRBJ2-3; 8 bases are a match to TRBD2. The clonotype comes from a girl aged 5-17 years with multiple sclerosis. The sequenced material came from blood. CDR3 sequence reads: CASRWTSHTDTQYF. CDR3 in DNA: TGTGCCAGCAGGTGGACTAGCCACACAGATACGCAGTATTTT.